This is a list of T cell receptor beta chains from one sample in a study of CD8 T cells in Susac syndrome. One entry per CDR3 protein results from TCRdb running MiXCR on the immunoSEQ multiplex PCR reads. Of about 120,000 distinct CDR3 sequences listed, around 94% are singletons. The sequenced material came from CD4+ T cells from PBMCs. These receptors were obtained from a human donor in good health. The CDR3 runs from the conserved cysteine through the conserved F or W. The order of the fields is CDR3 length, J gene, V gene, CDR3 protein.

CDR3 length: 15; J gene: TRBJ1-4; V gene: TRBV5-1; CDR3 protein: CASSSEPSTNEKLFF
CDR3 length: 17; J gene: TRBJ1-2; V gene: TRBV19; CDR3 protein: CASSILDRSPLGYGYTF
CDR3 length: 15; J gene: TRBJ2-7; V gene: TRBV4-2; CDR3 protein: CASSQLADSSYEQYF
CDR3 length: 15; J gene: TRBJ1-1; V gene: TRBV7-2; CDR3 protein: CASSLRAGGGAEAFF
CDR3 length: 15; J gene: TRBJ2-5; V gene: TRBV2; CDR3 protein: CASTLVGLAEETQYF
CDR3 length: 16; J gene: TRBJ2-7; V gene: TRBV30; CDR3 protein: CAWSGGTSGRPYEQYF
CDR3 length: 15; J gene: TRBJ2-5; V gene: TRBV20-1; CDR3 protein: CSARDEYRSRETQYF
CDR3 length: 13; J gene: TRBJ2-5; V gene: TRBV12-3/TRBV12-4; CDR3 protein: CASSPIKAETQYF
CDR3 length: 14; J gene: TRBJ1-1; V gene: TRBV5-1; CDR3 protein: CASSLALGDTEAFF
CDR3 length: 17; J gene: TRBJ2-1; V gene: TRBV28; CDR3 protein: CASSLAYLAGVYNEQFF
CDR3 length: 13; J gene: TRBJ2-7; V gene: TRBV20-1; CDR3 protein: CSARRTSSYEQYF
CDR3 length: 12; J gene: TRBJ1-2; V gene: TRBV29-1; CDR3 protein: CSVGPEVDGYTF
CDR3 length: 15; J gene: TRBJ2-5; V gene: TRBV20-1; CDR3 protein: CSARSQREGMETQYF
CDR3 length: 15; J gene: TRBJ2-1; V gene: TRBV19; CDR3 protein: CASSIAGGSYNEQFF
CDR3 length: 13; J gene: TRBJ1-5; V gene: TRBV6-6; CDR3 protein: CASSPQGHQPQHF
CDR3 length: 16; J gene: TRBJ2-5; V gene: TRBV28; CDR3 protein: CASSEAGTGDQETQYF
CDR3 length: 14; J gene: TRBJ2-5; V gene: TRBV18; CDR3 protein: CASSPNPGAETQYF
CDR3 length: 13; J gene: TRBJ2-7; V gene: TRBV7-2; CDR3 protein: CASSLDQRELMYF
CDR3 length: 17; J gene: TRBJ2-1; V gene: TRBV27; CDR3 protein: CASSLRPGLAGGGEQFF
CDR3 length: 13; J gene: TRBJ1-5; V gene: TRBV20-1; CDR3 protein: CSARGTGNQPQHF
CDR3 length: 15; J gene: TRBJ2-2; V gene: TRBV3-1; CDR3 protein: CASSPSQSNTGELFF
CDR3 length: 14; J gene: TRBJ2-2; V gene: TRBV12-3/TRBV12-4; CDR3 protein: CASSFEHHTGELFF
CDR3 length: 19; J gene: TRBJ2-6; V gene: TRBV6-1; CDR3 protein: CASSPTRGQGATGANVLTF
CDR3 length: 13; J gene: TRBJ2-7; V gene: TRBV28; CDR3 protein: CASSTGQGNEQYF
CDR3 length: 16; J gene: TRBJ2-1; V gene: TRBV12-3/TRBV12-4; CDR3 protein: CASSLVAGGKYGEQFF
CDR3 length: 15; J gene: TRBJ2-1; V gene: TRBV24-1; CDR3 protein: CATSVRTSGRNEQFF
CDR3 length: 14; J gene: TRBJ2-3; V gene: TRBV18; CDR3 protein: CASSPGGYTDTQYF
CDR3 length: 15; J gene: TRBJ1-5; V gene: TRBV7-2; CDR3 protein: CASSLVQTNNQPQHF
CDR3 length: 13; J gene: TRBJ1-4; V gene: TRBV27; CDR3 protein: CASSITRGGKLFF
CDR3 length: 14; J gene: TRBJ2-7; V gene: TRBV28; CDR3 protein: CASSSPDRVHEQYF
CDR3 length: 15; J gene: TRBJ1-2; V gene: TRBV7-2; CDR3 protein: CASSPTGGLQYGYTF
CDR3 length: 12; J gene: TRBJ2-3; V gene: TRBV29-1; CDR3 protein: CSVAHQTDTQYF
CDR3 length: 12; J gene: TRBJ2-7; V gene: TRBV2; CDR3 protein: CASSGISYEQYF
CDR3 length: 15; J gene: TRBJ1-1; V gene: TRBV7-2; CDR3 protein: CASSRGPFLNTEAFF
CDR3 length: 13; J gene: TRBJ2-5; V gene: TRBV29-1; CDR3 protein: CSVEGQGEETQYF
CDR3 length: 15; J gene: TRBJ2-7; V gene: TRBV6-5; CDR3 protein: CASSYSTGRPYEQYF
CDR3 length: 13; J gene: TRBJ2-5; V gene: TRBV2; CDR3 protein: CASSGQGEETQYF
CDR3 length: 14; J gene: TRBJ1-2; V gene: TRBV3-1; CDR3 protein: CASSSRGHDYGYTF
CDR3 length: 14; J gene: TRBJ2-7; V gene: TRBV12-3/TRBV12-4; CDR3 protein: CASRRGLAQYEQYF
CDR3 length: 16; J gene: TRBJ2-1; V gene: TRBV5-4; CDR3 protein: CASSLAGTRALREQFF
CDR3 length: 16; J gene: TRBJ2-3; V gene: TRBV6-2/TRBV6-3; CDR3 protein: CASSYGFGVPTDTQYF
CDR3 length: 15; J gene: TRBJ2-1; V gene: TRBV5-1; CDR3 protein: CASSAVGEPWDEQFF
CDR3 length: 14; J gene: TRBJ2-7; V gene: TRBV20-1; CDR3 protein: CSARPGLSTYEQYF
CDR3 length: 14; J gene: TRBJ1-2; V gene: TRBV7-2; CDR3 protein: CASSSGTENYGYTF
CDR3 length: 16; J gene: TRBJ2-3; V gene: TRBV7-7; CDR3 protein: CASSLGTSGRPDTQYF
CDR3 length: 17; J gene: TRBJ1-5; V gene: TRBV30; CDR3 protein: CAWSADRGLYSNQPQHF
CDR3 length: 15; J gene: TRBJ2-2; V gene: TRBV4-2; CDR3 protein: CASKSSQGSTGELFF
CDR3 length: 12; J gene: TRBJ1-2; V gene: TRBV29-1; CDR3 protein: CSSRGEDYGYTF